Presented here are 4 T cell receptor beta chains from one specimen sequenced in a study of chemoradiotherapy in HPV16-positive cancers. Data came from immunoSEQ multiplex PCR; TCRdb stores just in-frame clones and leaves some out. The table includes more than 10,000 clones, approximately 75% detected once. This sample was obtained from a patient who underwent chemoradiotherapy. The receptor set was obtained from a human donor with HPV-associated anogenital cancer.

This clone was counted once. The CDR3 DNA is TGTGCCAGCAGTGTAGCCGGGCTTAGCACAGATACGCAGTATTTT. The encoded protein is CASSVAGLSTDTQYF. The J gene is TRBJ2-3, the V gene TRBV6-1; no reliable D call. This CDR3 has 15 residues. CDR1 is MNHNS and CDR2 is SASEGT in the germline V gene. Trimming took off 4 bases at V and 0 bases at J, with 11 bases between the two ends.

This clone was counted only a few times. This chain joins TRBV7-9 and TRBJ1-2; D is unresolved. The germline V and J ends were trimmed by 1 base and 3 bases, with 9 bases remaining between them. CDR3 length: 14 amino acids. Germline V gene sequence: CDR1 SEHNR, CDR2 FQNEAQ (reference sequence). The CDR3 protein is CASSLVSGYYGYTF. The CDR3 coding sequence is TGTGCCAGCAGCTTAGTATCCGGTTACTATGGCTACACCTTC.

V and J are TRBV5-1 and TRBJ1-2; D is uncertain. V lost 0 bases and J lost 0, with 15 bases in between. This CDR3 spans 17 amino acids. CDR1 is SGHRS and CDR2 is YFSETQ in the germline V gene. CDR3 region: CASSLAGLQPANYGYTF. The CDR3 DNA sequence: TGCGCCAGCAGCTTGGCCGGGTTACAGCCAGCTAACTATGGCTACACCTTC.

V gene TRBV15 combines with J gene TRBJ2-3, with D possibly being TRBD1 (6 bases). V shed 3 bases and J shed 4 bases, with 23 bases lying between them. From germline, CDR1 is LNHNV and CDR2 YYDKDF (reference sequence). CDR3 length: 18 amino acids. The CDR3: CATSRIRGRGMQADTQYF. CDR3 nucleotides: TGTGCCACCAGCAGGATCCGGGGAAGGGGGATGCAGGCAGATACGCAGTATTTT.